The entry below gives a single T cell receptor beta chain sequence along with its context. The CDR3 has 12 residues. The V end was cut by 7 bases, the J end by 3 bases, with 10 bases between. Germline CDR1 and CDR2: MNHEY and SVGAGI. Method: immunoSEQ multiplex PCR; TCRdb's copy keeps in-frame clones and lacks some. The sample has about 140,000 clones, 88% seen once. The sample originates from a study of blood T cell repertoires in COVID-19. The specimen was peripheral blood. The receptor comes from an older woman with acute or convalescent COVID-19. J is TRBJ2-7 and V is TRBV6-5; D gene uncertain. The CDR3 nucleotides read TGTGCCAGCAACAACAGAATCTACGAGCAGTACTTC. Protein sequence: CASNNRIYEQYF.